This T cell receptor (beta chain) was profiled in a study of shared clonotypes between healthy human individuals. Each of the donors was a healthy adult who was HIV-negative and had not had a recent acute infection or vaccination. TCRdb's copy holds only in-frame clones and misses some; the assay was immunoSEQ multiplex PCR. The top ten hold approximately 12% of the sample, which has 400,000 to 600,000 clones, about three quarters seen once. Comment on this clone: At one end the junction does not follow the germline gene, possibly because of a read error.

This clonotype was sampled from a woman aged 40 to 50 in good health. Some clones in this sample may be carry-over from other donors' samples. Sequenced sample: PBMCs.

The CDR3 spells CASSSARTSSADF. The CDR3 DNA sequence: TGTGCCAGCAGCTCCGCCCGGACTAGCTCGGCGGACTTC. This chain connects TRBV11-2 to TRBJ2-5, with 8 bases that match TRBD2. Germline V gives CDR1 SGHAT, CDR2 FQNNGV. This CDR3 has 13 amino acids.